A selection of T cell receptor beta chains follows, all from one sample in a study of CD8 T cells in Susac syndrome. TCRdb re-derived calls from the immunoSEQ multiplex PCR reads in MiXCR, one entry per CDR3 protein. The sample lists 150,000 to 200,000 distinct CDR3 sequences, roughly 94% occurring once. Sequenced material: CD4+ T cells from PBMCs. These receptors originate from a human donor with multiple sclerosis. CDR3s include the opening cysteine and the closing phenylalanine or tryptophan. Each record gives: V gene, J gene, D gene, CDR3 DNA, CDR3 protein. The D gene is left open where the match is weak.

V gene: TRBV6-1
J gene: TRBJ1-5
D gene: NA
CDR3 DNA: TGTGCCAACAGTGAAGCGAACCGGGGAAGGGGTCAGCCCCAGCATTTT
CDR3 protein: CANSEANRGRGQPQHF

V gene: TRBV15
J gene: TRBJ2-1
D gene: NA
CDR3 DNA: TGTGCCACCAGCAGAGGGGGTGGGTCCTACAATGAGCAGTTCTTC
CDR3 protein: CATSRGGGSYNEQFF

V gene: TRBV29-1
J gene: TRBJ1-2
D gene: TRBD1
CDR3 DNA: TGCAGCGGTGGGACAGCAAGAGGCTACACCTTC
CDR3 protein: CSGGTARGYTF

V gene: TRBV12-3/TRBV12-4
J gene: TRBJ2-3
D gene: NA
CDR3 DNA: TGTGCCAGCAGCGAGGTAGATACGCAGTATTTT
CDR3 protein: CASSEVDTQYF

V gene: TRBV20-1
J gene: TRBJ1-1
D gene: NA
CDR3 DNA: TGCAGTGCGTTAACAGGGTTCTTGGGGGCTTTCTTT
CDR3 protein: CSALTGFLGAFF

V gene: TRBV27
J gene: TRBJ2-2
D gene: TRBD1
CDR3 DNA: TGTGCCAGCAGTCCCCGACAGGGGACACCTACCGGGGAGCTGTTTTTT
CDR3 protein: CASSPRQGTPTGELFF

V gene: TRBV9
J gene: TRBJ2-5
D gene: TRBD2
CDR3 DNA: TGTGCCAGCAGCGTAGGGGTCGGGACTAGCGGGAGGGAGACCCAGTACTTC
CDR3 protein: CASSVGVGTSGRETQYF

V gene: TRBV3-1
J gene: TRBJ2-7
D gene: TRBD2
CDR3 DNA: TGTGCCAGCAGAGGGACTACGAAGCAGTACTTC
CDR3 protein: CASRGTTKQYF

V gene: TRBV2
J gene: TRBJ1-5
D gene: TRBD1
CDR3 DNA: TGTGCCAGCAGTTCATCCCAGGGGGGTCAGCCCCAGCATTTT
CDR3 protein: CASSSSQGGQPQHF

V gene: TRBV7-2
J gene: TRBJ1-4
D gene: TRBD1
CDR3 DNA: TGTGCCAGCAGCCCAGACAGGGGGAATGAAAAACTGTTTTTT
CDR3 protein: CASSPDRGNEKLFF

V gene: TRBV5-1
J gene: TRBJ2-7
D gene: NA
CDR3 DNA: TGCGCCAGCAGCTTAACAGGAATTGACGAGCAGTACTTC
CDR3 protein: CASSLTGIDEQYF

V gene: TRBV15
J gene: TRBJ2-1
D gene: TRBD2
CDR3 DNA: TGTGCCACCAGCAGAGGAGGCGGGACTAGCGGGGATGAGCAGTTCTTC
CDR3 protein: CATSRGGGTSGDEQFF

V gene: TRBV4-1
J gene: TRBJ2-7
D gene: TRBD1
CDR3 DNA: TGCGCCAGCAGCCAAGATCAAACAGGGGTAAGCTCCTACGAGCAGTACTTC
CDR3 protein: CASSQDQTGVSSYEQYF

V gene: TRBV6-5
J gene: TRBJ2-3
D gene: TRBD2
CDR3 DNA: TGTGCCAGCACCTCGAGCGGGAGGGCCACAGATACGCAGTATTTT
CDR3 protein: CASTSSGRATDTQYF

V gene: TRBV7-9
J gene: TRBJ2-7
D gene: NA
CDR3 DNA: TGTGCCAGCCTTTTGGGACACGACTACAAGCAGTACTTC
CDR3 protein: CASLLGHDYKQYF

V gene: TRBV6-2/TRBV6-3
J gene: TRBJ2-1
D gene: NA
CDR3 DNA: TGTGCCAGCAGTATTATATCCGGGACCCTCTCCTACAATGAGCAGTTCTTC
CDR3 protein: CASSIISGTLSYNEQFF

V gene: TRBV4-1
J gene: TRBJ2-1
D gene: TRBD2
CDR3 DNA: TGCGCCAGCAGCCAGTTAGCGGGAATTTACAATGAGCAGTTCTTC
CDR3 protein: CASSQLAGIYNEQFF

V gene: TRBV7-3
J gene: TRBJ1-2
D gene: NA
CDR3 DNA: TGTGCCAGCAGCTTAACGGCCAGTAACTATGGCTACACCTTC
CDR3 protein: CASSLTASNYGYTF

V gene: TRBV27
J gene: TRBJ2-7
D gene: NA
CDR3 DNA: TGTGCCAGCGGCACAGGGGACTCGGGCGAGCAGTACTTC
CDR3 protein: CASGTGDSGEQYF

V gene: TRBV5-1
J gene: TRBJ2-1
D gene: NA
CDR3 DNA: TGCGCCAGCAGCTTGACGAGTGAGCAGTTCTTC
CDR3 protein: CASSLTSEQFF

V gene: TRBV23-1
J gene: TRBJ1-5
D gene: NA
CDR3 DNA: TGCGCCAGCAGTCAATCGATCGAACTCCGCAATCAGCCCCAGCATTTT
CDR3 protein: CASSQSIELRNQPQHF

V gene: TRBV29-1
J gene: TRBJ2-5
D gene: NA
CDR3 DNA: TGCAGCGTGGGGGCGCGTGACCAGTACTTC
CDR3 protein: CSVGARDQYF

V gene: TRBV18
J gene: TRBJ2-2
D gene: NA
CDR3 DNA: TGTGCCAGCTCACCTACTTACACCGGGGAGCTGTTTTTT
CDR3 protein: CASSPTYTGELFF

V gene: TRBV6-2/TRBV6-3
J gene: TRBJ2-5
D gene: TRBD1
CDR3 DNA: TGTGCCAGCACCCAGGGGGCTAGCGTCCTCCAGACCCAGTACTTC
CDR3 protein: CASTQGASVLQTQYF

V gene: TRBV20-1
J gene: TRBJ2-4
D gene: TRBD2
CDR3 DNA: TGCAGTGCTTCCTCCGTGACTAGCGGGAGCATTCAGTACTTC
CDR3 protein: CSASSVTSGSIQYF

V gene: TRBV5-1
J gene: TRBJ2-2
D gene: NA
CDR3 DNA: TGCGCCAGCAGCCTTGAGGCGTCATCCGGGGAGCTGTTTTTT
CDR3 protein: CASSLEASSGELFF

V gene: TRBV14
J gene: TRBJ2-1
D gene: TRBD2
CDR3 DNA: TGTGCCAGCAGCCAAGAGGCTAGCGGGAGGGGTCGTCAGCAGTTCTTC
CDR3 protein: CASSQEASGRGRQQFF

V gene: TRBV10-1
J gene: TRBJ1-5
D gene: NA
CDR3 DNA: TGCGCCAGCAGTGACAGCGGGGCGGCCCAGCATTTT
CDR3 protein: CASSDSGAAQHF

V gene: TRBV5-1
J gene: TRBJ1-1
D gene: NA
CDR3 DNA: TGCGCCAGCAGCCCCGGGTGGGAGAACACTGAAGCTTTCTTT
CDR3 protein: CASSPGWENTEAFF

V gene: TRBV6-6
J gene: TRBJ2-4
D gene: NA
CDR3 DNA: TGTGCCAGCAGCCCGGATGACATTCAGTACTTC
CDR3 protein: CASSPDDIQYF

V gene: TRBV4-2
J gene: TRBJ1-4
D gene: NA
CDR3 DNA: TGTGCCAGCAGCCAAGAATGGCCAGCTAATGAAAAACTGTTTTTT
CDR3 protein: CASSQEWPANEKLFF

V gene: TRBV12-3/TRBV12-4
J gene: TRBJ1-2
D gene: NA
CDR3 DNA: TGTGCCAGCAGTTTCCCCCCCCACGACTATGGCTACACCTTC
CDR3 protein: CASSFPPHDYGYTF

V gene: TRBV30
J gene: TRBJ1-5
D gene: TRBD1
CDR3 DNA: TGTGCCTGGAGTTTAACAGGGGCCGAGCCCCAGCATTTT
CDR3 protein: CAWSLTGAEPQHF

V gene: TRBV20-1
J gene: TRBJ1-1
D gene: NA
CDR3 DNA: TGCAGTGCCAAGAGAGGGCAATCGAACACTGAAGCTTTCTTT
CDR3 protein: CSAKRGQSNTEAFF

V gene: TRBV7-3
J gene: TRBJ2-3
D gene: NA
CDR3 DNA: TGTGCCAGCAGCTTCGGGGGTTTCACAGATACGCAGTATTTT
CDR3 protein: CASSFGGFTDTQYF

V gene: TRBV4-3
J gene: TRBJ1-2
D gene: NA
CDR3 DNA: TGCGCCAGCAGCCAAGCAGGCACCTCCTATGGCTACACCTTC
CDR3 protein: CASSQAGTSYGYTF

V gene: TRBV28
J gene: TRBJ1-5
D gene: TRBD1
CDR3 DNA: TGTGCCAGCAACAACGCCGGGACAGTATCTTTAGCCCAGCATTTT
CDR3 protein: CASNNAGTVSLAQHF

V gene: TRBV12-5
J gene: TRBJ2-1
D gene: NA
CDR3 DNA: TGTGCTAGTGGTTTGGGCCAGGGGGGATACAATGAGCAGTTCTTC
CDR3 protein: CASGLGQGGYNEQFF

V gene: TRBV10-3
J gene: TRBJ2-5
D gene: NA
CDR3 DNA: TGTGCCATCAGTGAGTCGGGGGGAGAGACCCAGTACTTC
CDR3 protein: CAISESGGETQYF

V gene: TRBV5-1
J gene: TRBJ1-5
D gene: TRBD1
CDR3 DNA: TGCGCCAGCAGCTGGGGGACAGACGTCAATCAGCCCCAGCATTTT
CDR3 protein: CASSWGTDVNQPQHF

V gene: TRBV30
J gene: TRBJ2-1
D gene: NA
CDR3 DNA: TGTGCCTGGAGTGTACTCGGGGGAGATGAGCAGTTCTTC
CDR3 protein: CAWSVLGGDEQFF

V gene: TRBV7-9
J gene: TRBJ1-3
D gene: NA
CDR3 DNA: TGTGCCAGCAGCGCAATCCAGGGGACTGGAAACACCATATATTTT
CDR3 protein: CASSAIQGTGNTIYF

V gene: TRBV12-3/TRBV12-4
J gene: TRBJ1-1
D gene: NA
CDR3 DNA: TGTGCCAGCAGACGAGAAAACACTGAAGCTTTCTTT
CDR3 protein: CASRRENTEAFF

V gene: TRBV4-2
J gene: TRBJ2-6
D gene: NA
CDR3 DNA: TGTGCCAGCAGCCCAGCAGCGGACCACTCTGGGGCCAACGTCCTGACTTTC
CDR3 protein: CASSPAADHSGANVLTF

V gene: TRBV30
J gene: TRBJ2-7
D gene: NA
CDR3 DNA: TGTGCCTGGAGTGGTCTCGGGGGAACCTACGAGCAGTACTTC
CDR3 protein: CAWSGLGGTYEQYF

V gene: TRBV28
J gene: TRBJ2-6
D gene: NA
CDR3 DNA: TGTGCCAGCACCGAAATCCACTCTGGGGCCAACGTCCTGACTTTC
CDR3 protein: CASTEIHSGANVLTF

V gene: TRBV18
J gene: TRBJ1-5
D gene: NA
CDR3 DNA: TGTGCCAGCTCACCTCAGAGCAATCAGCCCCAGCATTTT
CDR3 protein: CASSPQSNQPQHF

V gene: TRBV28
J gene: TRBJ2-7
D gene: NA
CDR3 DNA: TGTGCCAGCAGAGACTGGTTCGAGCAGTACTTC
CDR3 protein: CASRDWFEQYF